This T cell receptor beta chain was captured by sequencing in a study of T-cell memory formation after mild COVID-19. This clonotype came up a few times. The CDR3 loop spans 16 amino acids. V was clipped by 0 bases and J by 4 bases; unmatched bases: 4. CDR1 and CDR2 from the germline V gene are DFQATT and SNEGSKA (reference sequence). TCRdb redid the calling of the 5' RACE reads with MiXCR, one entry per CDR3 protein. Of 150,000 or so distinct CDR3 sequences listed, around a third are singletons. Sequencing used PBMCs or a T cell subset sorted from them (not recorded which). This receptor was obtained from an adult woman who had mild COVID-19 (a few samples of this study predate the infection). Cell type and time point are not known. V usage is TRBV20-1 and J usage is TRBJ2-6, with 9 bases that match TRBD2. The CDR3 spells CSARDGTSTGANVLTF. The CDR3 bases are TGCAGTGCTAGAGATGGGACTAGCACCGGGGCCAACGTCCTGACTTTC.